This note documents a single TCR beta chain sequence. Its cognate antigen is unknown. Mismatch with germline at one junction end may stem from a read error. Sequencing was done on patients that had shown CD8+CD57+ cell expansion by flow cytometry. Sampling of blood occurred while the patients had still received no therapy. The sample comes from a study of CD8+CD57+ T cells in acquired aplastic anemia. Study summary: Mean DNA quantity obtained from sorted CD4+ and CD8+ cells was 3 to 4 ug.

Whole-study findings and limits: Levels of CD8+ Simpson's diversity were not significantly distinct in patients versus controls. The study identified about 30 CD8+ CDR3 sequences shared by patients and controls.

Profiles of TCR beta VDJ and CDR3 were generated from a genomic DNA template. TCRdb called the reads again in MiXCR, with one record for every CDR3 protein. In the table there are more than 250,000 distinct CDR3 sequences, approximately 80% of which are singletons. CDR3 length: 14 amino acids. CDR1 is SGHVS and CDR2 is FQNEAQ in the germline V gene. This clonotype originated in a human donor with aplastic anemia. The chain carries TRBV7-8 and TRBJ2-5, with 10 bases fitting TRBD2. The sample was sorted CD4+, CD8+, or CD8+CD57+ T cells (not recorded which) from PBMCs. As DNA, the CDR3 is TGTGCCGGCAGCTTAGCGGGAGGCCACGATACGCAGTACTTC. It is translated as CAGSLAGGHDTQYF.